A single sample gave rise to the 24 T cell receptor beta chains below, sequenced in a study of CD8+ T cells in alopecia areata (dated by TCRdb to between 2017 and 2018). Receptors were amplified or captured by the immunoSEQ multiplex PCR assay. RNA was extracted from all samples and reverse transcribed into cDNA, which served as template for TCR sequencing. Held by TCRdb, this immuneACCESS table contains in-frame sequences only and omits some clones. Under half of the omission traces to an unresolved V gene where checked; the cause of the rest is unknown. The sample table lists 120,000 or so clones, less than 45% of them with a count of one. The ten largest clones take up 3% to 3.5% of the sample. Specimen: CD4+ T cells sorted from blood. These receptors were collected from a human donor with alopecia areata.

The J gene is TRBJ2-2, the V gene TRBV2, with 10 positions matching TRBD1. The CDR3 contains 14 residues. Germline V gives CDR1 SNHLY, CDR2 FYNNEI. Trimming took 7 bases from V and 6 from J; bases not matched to a gene: 5. The CDR3 region is CASTGTGVPGELFF. DNA of the CDR3: TGTGCCAGCACCGGGACAGGGGTGCCCGGGGAGCTGTTTTTT.

In its sample, this clone was seen a few times. The rearrangement links TRBV29-1 to TRBJ2-5; 10 bases agree with TRBD1. Germline CDR1 is SQVTM and CDR2 is ANQGSEA. J lost 5 bases, V lost 2 bases, and 5 bases had no gene match. The CDR3 loop spans 14 amino acids. Here the CDR3 DNA reads TGCAGCGTTGAACAGACAGGGGGCGGGGAGACCCAGTACTTC. It translates to CSVEQTGGGETQYF.

Remarks on this clone: Other DNA sequences in the sample encode the same CDR3. The chain recombines TRBV5-1 with TRBJ2-7; 11 bases line up with TRBD2. The V gene end was trimmed by 1 base and the J gene end by 4 bases; junction bases not matched to a gene: 1. Germline V lookup: CDR1 SGHRS, CDR2 YFSETQ. The CDR3 is 14 residues long. The CDR3 sequence: CASSLTSGSYEQYF. The CDR3 nucleotides read TGCGCCAGCAGCTTGACTAGCGGGAGTTACGAGCAGTACTTC.

This clone was detected a few times. As DNA, the CDR3 is TGCAGCGTTGAAATCCGCGACAGGAGTTATGGCTACACCTTC. It specifies CSVEIRDRSYGYTF. This chain joins TRBV29-1 and TRBJ1-2; TRBD1 is a possible D gene (6 bases). The CDR3 sequence is 14 residues long. Germline CDR1 and CDR2: SQVTM and ANQGSEA. V gave up 2 bases and J gave up 5 bases, with 15 bases separating them. Full variable domain (outside the CDR3, taken from reference TRBV29-1 and TRBJ1-2): SAVISQKPSRDICQRGTSLTIQCQVDSQVTMMFWYRQQPGQSLTLIATANQGSEATYESGFVIDKFPISRPNLTFSTLTVSNMSPEDSSIYLCSVEIRDRSYGYTFGSGTRLTVV.

V and J are TRBV27 and TRBJ2-3; D is possibly TRBD1 (5 bases). Germline values: CDR1 MNHEY, CDR2 SMNVEV (reference sequence). V was shortened by 10 bases and J by 0 bases, with 14 bases between the two germline ends. The CDR3 contains 14 residues. In nucleotides, the CDR3 is TGTGCCACCCACAGGAGAACAAGCACAGATACGCAGTATTTT. Protein product: CATHRRTSTDTQYF.

This chain connects TRBV29-1 to TRBJ2-5; 11 bases are shared with TRBD2. The CDR3 sequence is 15 residues long. Germline CDR1 SQVTM, CDR2 ANQGSEA. V gave up 8 bases and J gave up 5 bases; unmatched junction bases: 13. The CDR3 coding sequence is TGCAGCTCTAACGGTCTAGCGGGAGGCCGGGAGACCCAGTACTTC. Amino acid sequence: CSSNGLAGGRETQYF.

The chain links TRBV5-4 to TRBJ2-1, with 7 bases lining up with TRBD1. Germline-derived CDR1 and CDR2 are SGHNT and YYREEE (reference sequence). There are 12 residues in the CDR3. Trimming removed 5 bases from V and 14 bases from J; junction bases left unmatched: 10. The CDR3 coding sequence is TGTGCCAGCAGTCCCGGAGAAGGGGGCAAGTTCTTC. Translation: CASSPGEGGKFF.

J is TRBJ2-7 and V is TRBV4-3; unclear D gene. The CDR3 length is 14 residues. Trimming took off 1 base at V and 0 bases at J, with 7 bases between the two ends. Germline V gives CDR1 LGHNA, CDR2 YSLEER. The CDR3 region has the DNA TGCGCCAGCAGCCAAGCCACAGTCTCCTACGAGCAGTACTTC. This translates into CASSQATVSYEQYF.

Only a few counts were recorded for this clone. The chain employs TRBV2 and TRBJ2-3; 13 positions match TRBD2. The CDR3 contains 17 residues. V shed 6 bases and J 0 bases; nucleotides not matched to a gene: 6. Germline lookup yields CDR1 SNHLY and CDR2 FYNNEI. In nucleotides, the CDR3 is TGTGCCAGCAGGAGGACTAGCGGGAGTTCTAGCACAGATACGCAGTATTTT. It codes for CASRRTSGSSSTDTQYF. The variable domain in full, completed from reference TRBV2 and TRBJ2-3, reads EPEVTQTPSHQVTQMGQEVILRCVPISNHLYFYWYRQILGQKVEFLVSFYNNEISEKSEIFDDQFSVERPDGSNFTLKIRSTKLEDSAMYFCASRRTSGSSSTDTQYFGPGTRLTVL.

This clone was seen a handful of times. The chain carries TRBV6-6 and TRBJ2-5, with 9 bases identical to TRBD1. The V segment lost 4 bases and the J segment 2 bases; nucleotides outside the gene matches: 5. CDR1 and CDR2 from the germline V gene are MNHNY and SVGAGI (reference sequence). The CDR3 has 15 amino acids. The CDR3 spells CASSLQGASQETQYF. In DNA form, the CDR3 reads TGTGCCAGCAGTTTACAGGGGGCCTCGCAAGAGACCCAGTACTTC.

The CDR3 coding sequence is TGTGCCAGCAGCGATGACAGGGCATCCTACAATGAGCAGTTCTTC. Its translation: CASSDDRASYNEQFF. The rearrangement uses TRBV7-3 and TRBJ2-1; 7 bases are shared with TRBD1. The CDR3 is 15 residues long. Germline V gene lookup returns CDR1 SGHTA and CDR2 FQGTGA. Unmatched junction bases numbered 5, after V lost 5 bases and J lost 1 base. The variable domain in full, with the rest retrieved from reference TRBV7-3 and TRBJ2-1, is GAGVSQTPSNKVTEKGKYVELRCDPISGHTALYWYRQSLGQGPEFLIYFQGTGAADDSGLPNDRFFAVRPEGSVSTLKIQRTERGDSAVYLCASSDDRASYNEQFFGPGTRLTVL.

CDR3 in DNA: TGCGCCAGCAGTCAGCGTGAAGCTTTCTTT. Its protein is CASSQREAFF. The V and J genes are TRBV23-1 and TRBJ1-1; unclear D gene. TRBV23-1 is annotated as an ORF whose role is uncertain. The CDR3 has 10 residues. Trimming pared 3 bases from V and 7 bases from J, leaving 3 bases between.

V usage is TRBV29-1 and J usage is TRBJ1-5; possible D gene TRBD1, 5 bases. Germline-derived CDR1 and CDR2 are SQVTM and ANQGSEA. V lost 4 bases to trimming and J lost 7 bases, with 17 bases between them. This CDR3 has 14 residues. The CDR3 is CSVVVGGTGQPQHF. The CDR3 DNA reads TGCAGCGTTGTGGTTGGGGGGACCGGCCAGCCCCAGCATTTT.

The chain carries TRBV29-1 and TRBJ2-3; TRBD2 agrees at 16 bases. Germline V gene sequence: CDR1 SQVTM, CDR2 ANQGSEA. This CDR3 comprises 15 residues. V dropped 6 bases and J dropped 8; count of bases not matched to a gene: 8. CDR3 DNA: TGCAGCGTCTCCGGGACTAGCGGGGGGGCCGGTACGCAGTATTTT. Its translation: CSVSGTSGGAGTQYF.

This clone was counted a few times. The V gene is TRBV18, the J gene TRBJ1-1; D is uncertain. The CDR3 runs to 16 residues. Per the germline V gene, CDR1 is KGHSH and CDR2 is LQKENI. V was pared by 0 bases and J by 1 base, with 12 bases between. The CDR3 region is CASSPPPRAGNTEAFF. CDR3 coding DNA: TGTGCCAGCTCACCACCACCCCGAGCGGGGAACACTGAAGCTTTCTTT.

The J gene is TRBJ2-5, the V gene TRBV2; 7 bases line up with TRBD1. Germline V CDR1 and CDR2: SNHLY, FYNNEI. The V gene end was trimmed by 6 bases and the J gene end by 5 bases; junction bases not matched to a gene: 6. The CDR3 spans 13 residues. The CDR3 spells CASRTGAWETQYF. Written as DNA, the CDR3 is TGTGCCAGCAGAACAGGGGCTTGGGAGACCCAGTACTTC.

V and J are TRBV7-2 and TRBJ2-3; 9 bases map to TRBD1. J was trimmed by 3 bases and V by 0 bases; bases with no gene match: 7. CDR1 is SGHTA and CDR2 is FQGNSA in the germline V gene. This CDR3 has 17 amino acids. CDR3 nucleotide sequence: TGTGCCAGCAGCTTAGCGGGACCGGGACAGGGTACAGATACGCAGTATTTT. It specifies CASSLAGPGQGTDTQYF.

This clone has just a few counts. V usage is TRBV5-1 and J usage is TRBJ2-5; D possibly matches TRBD1 or TRBD2 (5 bases each). Germline V gene lookup returns CDR1 SGHRS and CDR2 YFSETQ. V lost 4 bases, J lost 0 bases, and 10 bases lay in between. This CDR3 is 14 amino acids long. CDR3 coding DNA: TGCGCCAGCAGCCAAGGGACGAACCAAGAGACCCAGTACTTC. It encodes CASSQGTNQETQYF.

This clone appeared a few times. The chain is built from TRBV5-6 and TRBJ2-7, with D possibly being TRBD1 (5 bases). Germline loops: CDR1 SGHDT, CDR2 YYEEEE. The germline V and J ends were trimmed by 4 bases and 2 bases, with 16 bases remaining between them. The CDR3 contains 15 residues. CDR3 sequence reads: CASSPTAKGAYEQYF. The CDR3 DNA reads as TGTGCCAGCAGCCCCACGGCTAAAGGGGCCTACGAGCAGTACTTC.

The chain combines TRBV5-1 with TRBJ2-1; D remains unclear. V lost 0 bases to trimming and J lost 8 bases, with 12 bases between them. This CDR3 has 14 amino acids. The germline V gene encodes CDR1 SGHRS and CDR2 YFSETQ. The CDR3 sequence: CASSLGLPRDEQFF. CDR3 DNA sequence: TGCGCCAGCAGCTTGGGGCTGCCGAGAGATGAGCAGTTCTTC.

This clone was observed a few times. This chain links TRBV28 with TRBJ1-2, with D tentatively TRBD1 (6 bases). The V gene lost 4 bases and the J gene lost 8 bases, with 20 bases spanning the gap. CDR1 is MDHEN, CDR2 SYDVKM, per germline. The CDR3 length is 15 residues. The CDR3 here is CASSWRGGAFEGYTF. The CDR3, as DNA: TGTGCCAGCAGTTGGCGGGGGGGGGCCTTTGAAGGCTACACCTTC.

CDR3 in DNA: TGTGCCAGCAGCTTAGGCTCCAGCGCGGGCAATGAGCAGTTCTTC. Translation: CASSLGSSAGNEQFF. The V call is TRBV7-2, the J call TRBJ2-1, with D maybe TRBD2 (5 bases). Deletions cut 1 base from V and 6 bases from J, with 13 bases between. The CDR3 consists of 15 residues. In germline, CDR1 is SGHTA, CDR2 FQGNSA.

This clone was observed a handful of times. The chain employs TRBV18 and TRBJ2-7; D not certain. Looked up from germline, CDR1 is KGHSH and CDR2 is LQKENI. This CDR3 region has 15 residues. Trimming shortened V by 2 bases and J by 6 bases, and 17 bases separated the two germline ends. The CDR3 loop is CASSPDPGTGSEQYF. In nucleotides, the CDR3 is TGTGCCAGCTCACCAGACCCAGGCACGGGCTCCGAGCAGTACTTC.

This clone has more than one count but fewer than ten. V is TRBV29-1 and J is TRBJ2-3; 7 nucleotides line up with TRBD1. The CDR3 runs to 13 residues. V trimming: 2 bases; J trimming: 6 bases; junction bases outside the gene matches: 5. CDR1 is SQVTM and CDR2 is ANQGSEA in the germline V gene. The CDR3 DNA reads as TGCAGCGTTGAAAGCAGGGGGTGGGATACGCAGTATTTT. It translates to CSVESRGWDTQYF.